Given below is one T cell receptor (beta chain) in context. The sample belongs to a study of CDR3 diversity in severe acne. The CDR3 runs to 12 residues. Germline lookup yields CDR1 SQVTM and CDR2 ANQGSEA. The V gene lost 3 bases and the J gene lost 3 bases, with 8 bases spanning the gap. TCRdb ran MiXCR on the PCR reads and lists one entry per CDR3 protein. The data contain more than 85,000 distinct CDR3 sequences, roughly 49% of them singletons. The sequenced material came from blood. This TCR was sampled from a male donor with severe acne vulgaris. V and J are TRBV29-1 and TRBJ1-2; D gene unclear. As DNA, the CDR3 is TGCAGCGTTGAGAAAGGGTACTATGGCTACACCTTC. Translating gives CSVEKGYYGYTF. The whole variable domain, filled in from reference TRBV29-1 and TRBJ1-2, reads SAVISQKPSRDICQRGTSLTIQCQVDSQVTMMFWYRQQPGQSLTLIATANQGSEATYESGFVIDKFPISRPNLTFSTLTVSNMSPEDSSIYLCSVEKGYYGYTFGSGTRLTVV.